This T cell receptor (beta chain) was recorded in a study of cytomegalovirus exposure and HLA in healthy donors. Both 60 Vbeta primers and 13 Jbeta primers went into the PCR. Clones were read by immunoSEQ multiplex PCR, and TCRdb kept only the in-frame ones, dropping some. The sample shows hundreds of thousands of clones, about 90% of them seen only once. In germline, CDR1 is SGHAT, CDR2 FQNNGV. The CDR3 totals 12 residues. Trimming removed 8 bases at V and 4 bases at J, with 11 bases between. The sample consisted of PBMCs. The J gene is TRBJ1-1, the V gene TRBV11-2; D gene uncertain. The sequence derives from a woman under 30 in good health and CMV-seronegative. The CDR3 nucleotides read TGTGCCAGCTCTTCGACATTCACTGAAGCTTTCTTT. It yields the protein CASSSTFTEAFF.